Detailed here is one T cell receptor (beta chain). What it binds is not known. This sample was included in a study of cytomegalovirus exposure and HLA in healthy donors. The length of the CDR3 is 16 residues. Germline V gives CDR1 MRHNA, CDR2 SNTAGT. V dropped 6 bases and J dropped 6; count of bases not matched to a gene: 9. Findings and caveats of the study: TCR beta chain V- and J-gene trimming was linked, in a later analysis, to a missense variant in DCLRE1C. TCR beta sequences reportedly predicted most subjects' HLA-A and HLA-B alleles accurately.

This PCR relied on a set of 60 Vbeta primers and 13 Jbeta primers. Profiling relied on immunoSEQ multiplex PCR, and the TCRdb table lists in-frame clones only, not all of them. This table has 100,000 to 120,000 clones, 82% appearing once. Sequences were obtained from PBMCs. The chain joins TRBV6-4 to TRBJ2-2; 11 positions agree with TRBD2. The TCR sequence derives from a woman aged 18-29 years in good health and CMV-seronegative. Here the CDR3 reads CASSQLAGVISGELFF. CDR3 nucleotides: TGTGCCAGCAGCCAACTAGCGGGAGTAATATCCGGGGAGCTGTTTTTT.